These 13 T cell receptor beta chains were all obtained from the same sample, sequenced in a study of shared clonotypes between healthy human individuals. Method: immunoSEQ multiplex PCR; TCRdb's copy keeps in-frame clones and lacks some. The data contain some 1 million clones, about 75% of them singletons. The sequenced sample was memory CD4+ T cells sorted from blood. Subset of the sample: CD45RA-negative fraction. The receptors stem from a man between 18 and 29 years old in good health.

V and J are TRBV7-3 and TRBJ2-2, with D possibly being TRBD2 (5 bases). The CDR3 extends over 16 amino acids. V was pared by 5 bases and J by 7 bases, with 20 bases between. Germline V lookup: CDR1 SGHTA, CDR2 FQGTGA. The CDR3, as DNA: TGTGCCAGCAGCCCCCGTCCAGGAAGCGGAGGCGGGGAGCTGTTTTTT. Translation: CASSPRPGSGGGELFF.

This chain joins TRBV19 and TRBJ1-6, with 7 bases aligning to TRBD1. J gave up 9 bases and V 5 bases, and 10 bases lay outside the gene matches. Looked up from germline, CDR1 is LNHDA and CDR2 is SQIVND (reference sequence). The CDR3 loop spans 15 amino acids. The CDR3 nucleotides read TGTGCCAGTAGTTCGGCCGGGACAGTCCCTTCACCCCTCCACTTT. Its translation is CASSSAGTVPSPLHF.

Turning to this clone: This sample also contains other DNA sequences that code for the same CDR3. The V and J genes are TRBV18 and TRBJ2-7, with 11 nucleotides matching TRBD1. V shed 3 bases and J 4 bases; nucleotides not matched to a gene: 5. Germline assignment: CDR1 KGHSH and CDR2 LQKENI. The CDR3 is made up of 15 amino acids. The CDR3: CASSPGTGGGYEQYF. The CDR3, as DNA: TGTGCCAGCTCACCCGGGACAGGGGGTGGATACGAGCAGTACTTC.

A note on this clone: This may arise from a read error, as a much more abundant clone is one base away. The chain combines TRBV5-1 with TRBJ2-6; D uncertain. Germline values: CDR1 SGHRS, CDR2 YFSETQ. CDR3 length: 17 amino acids. Trimming removed 4 bases at V and 0 bases at J, with 14 bases between. CDR3 loop: CASSDWIGHSGANVLTF. In DNA, the CDR3 is TGCGCCAGCAGCGACTGGATAGGGCACTCTGGGGCCAACGTCCTGACTTTC.

The genes are TRBV7-2 and TRBJ1-3, with D possibly TRBD1 on 5 matching bases. The CDR3 length is 14 residues. CDR1 is SGHTA, CDR2 FQGNSA, per germline. Trimming shortened V by 7 bases and J by 0 bases, and 10 bases separated the two germline ends. CDR3 loop: CASTSTASGNTIYF. The DNA of the CDR3 is TGTGCCAGCACCTCGACAGCCTCTGGAAACACCATATATTTT.

The CDR3 DNA follows: TGTGCCAGCAGTGTTCTTAATGAAAAACTGTTTTTT. Protein sequence: CASSVLNEKLFF. The V call is TRBV6-4, the J call TRBJ1-4; D gene uncertain. The CDR3 has 12 residues. Per the germline V gene, CDR1 is MRHNA and CDR2 is SNTAGT. V was shortened by 4 bases and J by 4 bases, with 4 bases between the two germline ends.

The chain is built from TRBV29-1 and TRBJ2-7; a weak D match, TRBD1 (6 bases). Between the trimmed V and J ends, which lost 6 bases and 9 bases, there was a span of 12 bases. There are 10 residues in the CDR3. From germline, CDR1 is SQVTM and CDR2 ANQGSEA. CDR3 DNA sequence: TGCAGCGTGGAACAGGGTTCGCAGTACTTC. Translating gives CSVEQGSQYF.

This clone has only one observation. This rearrangement joins TRBV11-2 to TRBJ2-5; D uncertain. Germline CDR1 SGHAT, CDR2 FQNNGV. The germline V and J ends were trimmed by 6 bases and 7 bases, with 21 bases remaining between them. There are 15 residues in the CDR3. Here the CDR3 DNA reads TGTGCCAGCAGTTCCAACCTCCGGTCGTATGGGACCCAGTACTTC. Protein: CASSSNLRSYGTQYF.

The CDR3 region is CASSLRGPSGETQYF. CDR3 in DNA: TGTGCCAGCAGCTTACGAGGGCCCTCCGGAGAGACCCAGTACTTC. The rearrangement uses TRBV7-2 and TRBJ2-5, with D tentatively TRBD2 (5 bases). Germline values: CDR1 SGHTA, CDR2 FQGNSA. There are 15 residues in the CDR3. With 2 bases removed from V and 4 bases from J, the gap between germline ends came to 14 bases.

This clone occurred a few times. The chain joins TRBV5-1 to TRBJ1-1, with TRBD1 matching over 9 bases. J was trimmed by 5 bases and V by 6 bases; bases with no gene match: 5. From germline, CDR1 is SGHRS and CDR2 YFSETQ. The CDR3 is 13 residues long. The CDR3 DNA sequence: TGCGCCAGCACCACAGGGGGCGGAACTGAAGCTTTCTTT. Amino acids: CASTTGGGTEAFF.

The chain is built from TRBV4-1 and TRBJ2-5, with TRBD2 matching 11 bases. Germline loops: CDR1 MGHRA, CDR2 YSYEKL. This CDR3 comprises 17 residues. The V gene end was trimmed by 5 bases and the J gene end by 5 bases; junction bases not matched to a gene: 13. The CDR3 DNA follows: TGCGCCAGCAGCGGGTGGATGACTAGCGGGATAATGGAGACCCAGTACTTC. Its translation: CASSGWMTSGIMETQYF.

The CDR3 coding sequence is TGTGCCAGCACGGTCCTCGGGCTCCGGGACAGGGACTATGGCTACACCTTC. Translated: CASTVLGLRDRDYGYTF. The V call is TRBV28, the J call TRBJ1-2; 9 bases line up with TRBD1. The germline gives CDR1 MDHEN, CDR2 SYDVKM. The V and J ends lost 7 bases and 3 bases, in that order; junction bases with no gene match: 15. The CDR3 covers 17 residues.

This clone has only a few counts. Additional DNA sequences in this sample encode the identical CDR3. The V and J genes are TRBV6-5 and TRBJ2-5; D might be TRBD1 or TRBD2, each matching 6 bases. Trimming removed 0 bases at V and 5 bases at J, with 13 bases between. In germline, CDR1 is MNHEY, CDR2 SVGAGI. The CDR3 runs to 15 residues. The CDR3 sequence: CASSYSAGGRETQYF. In DNA form, the CDR3 reads TGTGCCAGCAGTTACTCCGCCGGGGGCCGGGAGACCCAGTACTTC.